Shown below are 28 T cell receptor beta chains from a single sample sequenced in a study of tumor-infiltrating lymphocytes in oesophageal squamous cell carcinoma. Each CDR3 protein is one row after TCRdb ran MiXCR on the PCR reads. The data show about 14,000 distinct CDR3 sequences, over 40% seen once. The material sequenced was blood. The origin of the receptors is a male donor with esophageal squamous cell carcinoma.

This clonotype is termed large (0.1 to 1%). The chain combines TRBV7-6 with TRBJ2-1; weak D call: TRBD2 (6 bases). Trimming removed 3 bases at V and 0 bases at J, with 12 bases between. The CDR3 is 16 residues long. Germline V lookup: CDR1 SGHVS, CDR2 FNYEAQ. CDR3 bases: TGTGCCAGCAGCTTTTTAACGGGAGACTCCTACAATGAGCAGTTCTTC. Residues: CASSFLTGDSYNEQFF.

The chain couples TRBV6-2 or TRBV6-3 to TRBJ2-1; a possible D gene is TRBD1 (5 bases). The DNA end is a closer match to TRBJ2-5, so the J assignment may be wrong. Looked up from germline, CDR1 is MNHEY and CDR2 is SVGEGT. This CDR3 region has 13 residues. CDR3 residues: CASSYQGAETQYF. The CDR3 DNA is TGTGCCAGCAGTTACCAAGGGGCGGAGACCCAGTACTTC.

In its sample, this clonotype was seen many times. The chain uses TRBV28 and TRBJ2-7; D is possibly TRBD2 (5 bases). V lost 4 bases to trimming and J lost 7 bases, with 35 bases between them. Germline V gene lookup returns CDR1 MDHEN and CDR2 SYDVKM. The CDR3 is 20 residues long. CDR3 protein: CASSSTDSALGGPSYNEQYF. Written as DNA, the CDR3 is TGTGCCAGCAGTTCCACCGACTCGGCGCTTGGCGGGCCTTCCTACAATGAGCAGTACTTC.

This clonotype was seen only a few times. V usage is TRBV7-3 and J usage is TRBJ1-6; D may be TRBD1 (6 bases). Germline assignment: CDR1 SGHTA and CDR2 FQGTGA. The CDR3 is 13 residues long. Trimming removed 3 bases at V and 7 bases at J, with 7 bases between. CDR3 bases: TGTGCCAGCAGCTTGGGGGCCAATTCACCCCTCCACTTT. This gives the protein CASSLGANSPLHF.

This clonotype was counted a few times. The chain employs TRBV27 and TRBJ2-5; D perhaps matches TRBD1 (5 bases). The CDR3 sequence is 16 residues long. CDR1 is MNHEY, CDR2 SMNVEV, per germline (reference sequence). V was pared by 3 bases and J by 5 bases, with 19 bases between. The chain's CDR3 is CASSFLGTGPGETQYF. The CDR3 DNA reads as TGTGCCAGCAGTTTTCTCGGAACAGGACCAGGGGAGACCCAGTACTTC.

Many counts were recorded for this clonotype. V gene TRBV5-6 combines with J gene TRBJ2-6; unclear D gene. V was cut by 0 bases and J by 2 bases, with 6 bases left in between. CDR1 is SGHDT, CDR2 YYEEEE, per germline. This CDR3 is built from 15 residues. The CDR3 spells CASSLAWAGANVLTF. The CDR3 coding sequence is TGTGCCAGCAGCTTGGCCTGGGCTGGGGCCAACGTCCTGACTTTC.

This clonotype was recorded only once. J is TRBJ1-6 and V is TRBV12-3 or TRBV12-4, with TRBD1 identical over 7 bases. V shed 3 bases, J shed 10 bases, and the junction held 6 bases outside the gene matches. This CDR3 spans 14 amino acids. CDR3: CASSFQGVSSPLHF. The CDR3, as DNA: TGTGCCAGCAGTTTTCAGGGGGTGAGCTCACCCCTCCACTTT.

This clonotype was observed many times. The rearrangement links TRBV7-9 to TRBJ2-6, with D hard to call. V was trimmed by 7 bases and J by 0 bases, leaving 4 bases between them. Germline CDR1 reads SEHNR; CDR2 reads FQNEAQ (reference sequence). The CDR3 has 13 amino acids. The CDR3 here is CASIPSGANVLTF. The CDR3, as DNA: TGTGCCAGCATCCCCTCTGGGGCCAACGTCCTGACTTTC. Complete variable domain (other parts from reference TRBV7-9 and TRBJ2-6): DTGVSQNPRHKITKRGQNVTFRCDPISEHNRLYWYRQTLGQGPEFLTYFQNEAQLEKSRLLSDRFSAERPKGSFSTLEIQRTEQGDSAMYLCASIPSGANVLTFGAGSRLTVL.

This clonotype was counted between two and nine times. The V gene is TRBV7-3, the J gene TRBJ2-5; 8 bases agree with TRBD2. The CDR3 sequence is 13 residues long. Looked up from germline, CDR1 is SGHTA and CDR2 is FQGTGA. The trim removed 4 bases at V and 6 bases at J, leaving 4 bases unmatched. The CDR3 sequence is CASSSGLEQTQYF. As DNA, the CDR3 is TGTGCCAGCAGCTCGGGACTAGAACAGACCCAGTACTTC.

This clonotype has at least ten counts. The rearrangement joins TRBV5-1 to TRBJ2-1; TRBD2 agrees at 7 bases. Germline V lookup: CDR1 SGHRS, CDR2 YFSETQ. V lost 0 bases, J lost 5 bases, and 5 bases stayed unmatched. This CDR3 spans 15 amino acids. CDR3 sequence: CASSLESGRDNEQFF. The CDR3 DNA is TGCGCCAGCAGCTTGGAGTCAGGGAGGGACAATGAGCAGTTCTTC.

To note about this clonotype: The junction does not match germline at one end; this may be a read error. J is TRBJ2-1 and V is TRBV24-1; D is ambiguous. In germline, CDR1 is KGHDR, CDR2 SFDVKD. The CDR3 spans 9 residues. The CDR3 DNA follows: TGTGCCACCAGTGATTTTGAGGAGTTC. It translates to CATSDFEEF.

This clonotype was observed a handful of times. The CDR3 region has the DNA TGTGCCAGCAGCCAACAAAGCGGGAGCTCATACGAGCAGTACTTC. Protein product: CASSQQSGSSYEQYF. The chain links TRBV7-2 to TRBJ2-5; 8 bases align to TRBD2. The J call is doubtful: the DNA matches TRBJ2-7 better. Germline V gene data show CDR1 as SGHTA and CDR2 as FQGNSA. The CDR3 has 15 residues.

The V call is TRBV11-2, the J call TRBJ2-3; D gene unclear. This CDR3 has 15 residues. V shed 4 bases and J shed 3 bases, with 14 bases lying between them. Germline V gives CDR1 SGHAT, CDR2 FQNNGV. CDR3 sequence reads: CASSSQTFKTDTQYF. CDR3 DNA sequence: TGTGCCAGCAGCTCACAGACGTTCAAAACAGATACGCAGTATTTT. Combining the CDR3 with reference TRBV11-2 and TRBJ2-3 gives the whole variable domain EAGVAQSPRYKIIEKRQSVAFWCNPISGHATLYWYQQILGQGPKLLIQFQNNGVVDDSQLPKDRFSAERLKGVDSTLKIQPAKLEDSAVYLCASSSQTFKTDTQYFGPGTRLTVL.

The V call is TRBV5-1, the J call TRBJ2-2; 8 bases match TRBD2. V lost 1 base and J lost 9; bases outside the gene matches: 5. Germline V gene data show CDR1 as SGHRS and CDR2 as YFSETQ. The CDR3 consists of 14 residues. CDR3 sequence (DNA): TGCGCCAGCAGCTTGAAGCGGGAGCCACGGGAGCTGTTTTTT. This sequence encodes CASSLKREPRELFF.

The J gene is TRBJ2-1, the V gene TRBV7-9; 12 bases fit TRBD2. The CDR3 consists of 20 residues. Trimming cost V 6 bases and J 2 bases; bases outside gene matches: 17. Germline V gene lookup returns CDR1 SEHNR and CDR2 FQNEAQ (reference sequence). The CDR3: CASRRRGETSGSMPYNEQFF. In DNA form, the CDR3 reads TGTGCCAGCAGACGTAGAGGGGAGACTAGCGGGAGTATGCCCTACAATGAGCAGTTCTTC.

The chain employs TRBV12-3 or TRBV12-4 and TRBJ2-5, with TRBD2 identical over 7 bases. TRBJ2-1 explains the end of the DNA better; the J call may be wrong. This CDR3 comprises 15 residues. CDR3 nucleotide sequence: TGTGCCAGCAGTTTGTGGGGGGAGGGTTACAATGAGCAGTTCTTC. Its translation is CASSLWGEGYNEQFF.

The sample holds many counts of this clonotype. V usage is TRBV6-1 and J usage is TRBJ1-2; TRBD1 agrees at 9 bases. The germline V gene encodes CDR1 MNHNS and CDR2 SASEGT. The CDR3 is 15 amino acids. The V gene end was trimmed by 7 bases and the J gene end by 7 bases; junction bases not matched to a gene: 13. DNA of the CDR3: TGTGCCAGCACCCAGCGGACAGGGGAGTCGAGTGGCTACACCTTC. Amino acid sequence: CASTQRTGESSGYTF.

V and J are TRBV7-2 and TRBJ2-7; 12 bases are shared with TRBD2. Unmatched junction bases numbered 10, after V lost 0 bases and J lost 7 bases. The CDR3 contains 17 residues. Germline V gene sequence: CDR1 SGHTA, CDR2 FQGNSA. The CDR3 here is CASSLALTSGSLNEQYF. CDR3 nucleotide sequence: TGTGCCAGCAGCTTAGCGCTGACTAGCGGGAGTCTGAATGAGCAGTACTTC.

The gene calls are TRBV4-2 and TRBJ2-5; 13 bases line up with TRBD2. The DNA end is more similar to TRBJ2-7, so the J call may be wrong. The germline V gene encodes CDR1 LGHNA and CDR2 YNFKEQ. The CDR3 is 16 amino acids. The CDR3 bases are TGTGCCAGCAGCCAAGTGGGACTAGCGGGATCCTACGAGCAGTACTTC. Translating it yields CASSQVGLAGSYEQYF.

This clonotype was counted ten times or more. The rearrangement joins TRBV12-3 or TRBV12-4 to TRBJ2-7, with 9 nucleotides matching TRBD2. The V segment lost 3 bases and the J segment 7 bases; nucleotides outside the gene matches: 10. The CDR3 is 15 amino acids. CDR3: CASSLVRGGNNEQYF. The CDR3 coding sequence is TGTGCCAGCAGTTTGGTGCGGGGGGGGAACAATGAGCAGTACTTC.

In the case of this clonotype: A much larger clonotype is one base distant, so this may be a read error. J is TRBJ2-4 and V is TRBV18; the match to TRBD2 covers 7 bases. Losses at the gene ends were 0 bases for V and 13 bases for J; bases not matched to a gene: 15. CDR3 length equals 16 residues. In germline, CDR1 is KGHSH, CDR2 LQKENI. Here the CDR3 reads CASSPPGRGRANEQYF. The DNA for the CDR3 is TGTGCCAGCTCACCACCGGGGAGGGGTAGGGCCAATGAGCAGTACTTC.

A note on this clonotype: Germline is not matched at one junction end, which may reflect a read error. CDR3 sequence (DNA): TGTGCCAGCAGCTTAGGGGGGACAGGGGACAACTTC. Protein product: CASSLGGTGDNF. The chain combines TRBV7-2 with TRBJ2-4; 10 bases match TRBD1. CDR3 length equals 12 residues. Germline CDR1 and CDR2: SGHTA and FQGNSA.

To note about this clonotype: A read error may produce the germline difference seen at one junction end. This chain connects TRBV6-8 to TRBJ2-7; D is unresolved. The CDR3 covers 15 residues. CDR1 MNHGY and CDR2 SAAAGT come from the germline V gene. The DNA for the CDR3 is TGTGCCAGCAGTTATTCAGGACCCTATAATTCACCCCTCCACTTC. Its translation: CASSYSGPYNSPLHF.

This chain joins TRBV20-1 and TRBJ2-1; D is ambiguous. V was trimmed by 5 bases and J by 0 bases, leaving 14 bases between them. The CDR3 consists of 15 residues. Germline V gene data show CDR1 as DFQATT and CDR2 as SNEGSKA (reference sequence). CDR3 sequence: CSALRLWSSYNEQFF. Written as DNA, the CDR3 is TGCAGTGCTCTGAGACTGTGGAGCTCCTACAATGAGCAGTTCTTC.

This clonotype was recorded only once. The V and J genes are TRBV19 and TRBJ1-5, with 7 bases matching TRBD1. Per the germline V gene, CDR1 is LNHDA and CDR2 is SQIVND (reference sequence). The CDR3 runs to 15 residues. Trimming removed 4 bases from V and 3 bases from J; junction bases left unmatched: 6. This CDR3 is CASSTIGTANQPQHF. CDR3 DNA sequence: TGTGCCAGTAGTACAATAGGGACAGCCAATCAGCCCCAGCATTTT.

With respect to this clonotype: A much larger clone is a single base away; this may be a read error. This rearrangement joins TRBV7-3 to TRBJ2-3; D gene uncertain. CDR3 length equals 15 residues. Germline loops: CDR1 SGHTA, CDR2 FQGTGA. Trimming pared 5 bases from V and 1 base from J, leaving 13 bases between. The CDR3 DNA reads TGTGCCAGCAGCCCGCCCTACCTAGGCACAGATACGCAGTATTTT. Residues: CASSPPYLGTDTQYF.

The V call is TRBV6-6, the J call TRBJ2-3, with 7 bases aligning to TRBD2. This CDR3 spans 17 amino acids. CDR1 is MNHNY and CDR2 is SVGAGI in the germline V gene (reference sequence). After removal of 2 bases from V and 2 bases from J, the junction contained 10 bases not matched to a gene. CDR3 DNA: TGTGCCAGCAGTTACCGGGGACTACCGGGCTACACAGATACGCAGTATTTT. It specifies CASSYRGLPGYTDTQYF.

This clonotype was picked up many times. J is TRBJ2-7 and V is TRBV5-1; no definite D call. V dropped 2 bases and J dropped 2 bases, with 8 bases sitting between them. Germline V gene sequence: CDR1 SGHRS, CDR2 YFSETQ. This CDR3 comprises 13 residues. CDR3 bases: TGCGCCAGCAGCTTCTACAGTCCCTACGAGCAGTACTTC. This codes for CASSFYSPYEQYF. Supplemented by reference TRBV5-1 and TRBJ2-7, the full variable domain reads KAGVTQTPRYLIKTRGQQVTLSCSPISGHRSVSWYQQTPGQGLQFLFEYFSETQRNKGNFPGRFSGRQFSNSRSEMNVSTLELGDSALYLCASSFYSPYEQYFGPGTRLTVT.